This T cell receptor (beta chain) was observed in a study of CD8+CD57+ T cells in acquired aplastic anemia. Template material for TCR beta VDJ and CDR3 profiling consisted of genomic DNA. TCRdb reprocessed the reads via MiXCR and lists one record per CDR3 protein. The table has 250,000 or so distinct CDR3 sequences, more than 40% seen once. V lost 4 bases to trimming and J lost 0 bases; unmatched junction nucleotides: 12. Germline CDR1 and CDR2: SGHVS and FQNEAQ. The CDR3 covers 19 residues. For sequencing, patients were chosen who had shown expansion of CD8+CD57+ cells by flow cytometry. There was no therapy given to any patient before the blood sampling took place.

Sequences were obtained from sorted CD4+, CD8+, or CD8+CD57+ T cells (not recorded which) from PBMCs. The sequence was collected from a human donor with aplastic anemia. This chain uses TRBV7-8 with TRBJ2-2; TRBD1 agrees at 9 bases. The DNA of the CDR3 is TGTGCCAGCAGCTCTTTTATGTCGACAGGGGGAGCGAACACCGGGGAGCTGTTTTTT. Amino acid sequence: CASSSFMSTGGANTGELFF.